This T cell receptor (beta chain) was documented in a study of beta chain features in type 1 diabetes. Study conclusions and caveats: Shorter TCRB CDR3s, moderately but significantly so, marked every one of the four CD4+ subsets in Type 1 diabetes patients. A pattern of fewer insertions and more deletions at VDJ junctions was seen in type 1 diabetes patients.

This CDR3 spans 13 amino acids. V was pared by 5 bases and J by 1 base, with 8 bases between. Germline CDR1 reads KGHSH; CDR2 reads LQKENI. Sequenced material consisted of expressed TCRB transcripts (all of the isolated RNA was reverse transcribed). Using immunoSEQ multiplex PCR, the repertoire was profiled, and TCRdb retains in-frame clones only, with some absent. The sample lists 400,000 or so clones, around 10% occurring once. Turning to this clone: Its antigen is not identified.

The sequence was collected from a man aged 25 to 45 with type 1 diabetes. The specimen was central memory CD4+ T cells from blood. V usage is TRBV18 and J usage is TRBJ2-5; TRBD1 is a possible D gene (6 bases). CDR3 region: CASSSDSQETQYF. DNA for the CDR3: TGTGCCAGCTCATCGGACAGCCAAGAGACCCAGTACTTC. Using reference TRBV18 and TRBJ2-5 for the parts outside the CDR3, the full variable domain is NAGVMQNPRHLVRRRGQEARLRCSPMKGHSHVYWYRQLPEEGLKFMVYLQKENIIDESGMPKERFSAEFPKEGPSILRIQQVVRGDSAAYFCASSSDSQETQYFGPGTRLLVL.